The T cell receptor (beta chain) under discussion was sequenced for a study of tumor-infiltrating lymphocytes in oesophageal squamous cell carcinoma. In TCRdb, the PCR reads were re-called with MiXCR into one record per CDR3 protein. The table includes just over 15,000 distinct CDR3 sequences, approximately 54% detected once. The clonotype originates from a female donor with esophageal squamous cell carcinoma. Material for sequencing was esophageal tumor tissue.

The CDR3 protein is CATRGVSYEQYF. The CDR3 region has the DNA TGTGCCACCAGGGGGGTCTCCTACGAGCAGTACTTC. This chain uses TRBV11-2 with TRBJ2-7; TRBD1 is a possible D gene (7 bases). The CDR3 covers 12 residues. V dropped 10 bases and J dropped 0 bases, with 10 bases sitting between them. Germline V CDR1 and CDR2: SGHAT, FQNNGV.